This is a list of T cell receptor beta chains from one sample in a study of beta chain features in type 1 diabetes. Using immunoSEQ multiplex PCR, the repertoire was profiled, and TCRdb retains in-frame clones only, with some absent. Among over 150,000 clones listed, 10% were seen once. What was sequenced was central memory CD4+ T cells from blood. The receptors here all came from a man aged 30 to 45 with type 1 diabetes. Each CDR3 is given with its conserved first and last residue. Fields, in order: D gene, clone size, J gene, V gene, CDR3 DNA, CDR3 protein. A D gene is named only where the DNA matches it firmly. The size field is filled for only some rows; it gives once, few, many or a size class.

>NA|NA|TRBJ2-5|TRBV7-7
TGTGCTAGCAGCTTAGGACCAGGGAAGGGGGAGACCCAGTACTTC
CASSLGPGKGETQYF
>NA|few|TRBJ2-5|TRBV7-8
TGTGCCAGCAGCTCCCAGGGTCTCGGAGAGACCCAGTACTTC
CASSSQGLGETQYF
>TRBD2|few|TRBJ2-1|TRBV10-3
TGTGCCATCAGTGAGTCAGAGGGACTAGCGGGAGCCAATGAGCAGTTCTTC
CAISESEGLAGANEQFF
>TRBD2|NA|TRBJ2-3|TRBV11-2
TGTGCCAGCAGCTTAGTGGGGACTAGCGGCACAGATACGCAGTATTTT
CASSLVGTSGTDTQYF
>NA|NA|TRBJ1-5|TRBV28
TGTGCCAGCAGTTCTCCGGGAGCGGGACAGCCCCAGCATTTT
CASSSPGAGQPQHF
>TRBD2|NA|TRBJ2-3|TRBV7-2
TGTGCCAGCAGCCCCCGGGGGGGCGGGACAGATACGCAGTATTTT
CASSPRGGGTDTQYF
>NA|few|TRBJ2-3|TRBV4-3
TGCGCCAGCAGCCAAGCCGCGGGATCAGATACGCAGTATTTT
CASSQAAGSDTQYF
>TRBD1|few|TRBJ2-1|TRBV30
TGTGCCTGGGAGCCGGGACAGATAGGCGATGAGCAGTTCTTC
CAWEPGQIGDEQFF
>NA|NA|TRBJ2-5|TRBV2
TGTGCCAGCAGAGACACAGAGACCCAGTACTTC
CASRDTETQYF
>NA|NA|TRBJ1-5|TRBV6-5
TGTGCCAGCAGGGGACACAGGGTCAATCAGCCCCAGCATTTT
CASRGHRVNQPQHF
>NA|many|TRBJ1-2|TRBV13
TGTGCCAGCAGCTTAGGAGGGGCCGGCTACACCTTC
CASSLGGAGYTF
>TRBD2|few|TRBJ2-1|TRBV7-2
TGTGCCAGCAGCGGCTGGGCTAGCGGGATTTACAATGAGCAGTTCTTC
CASSGWASGIYNEQFF
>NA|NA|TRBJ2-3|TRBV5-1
TGCGCCAGCAGCTCCGAATACGGTACAGATACGCAGTATTTT
CASSSEYGTDTQYF
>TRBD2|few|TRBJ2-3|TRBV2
TGTGCCAGCAGTGATGATGCGGGAGTGGATACGCAGTATTTT
CASSDDAGVDTQYF
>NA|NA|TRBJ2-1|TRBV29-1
TGCAGCGTTGAAGAAGGGCTAGCAGCTTCCTACAATGAGCAGTTCTTC
CSVEEGLAASYNEQFF
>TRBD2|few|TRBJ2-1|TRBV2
TGTGCCAGCAGTGATGAGAGCGGGAGCTACAATGAGCAGTTCTTC
CASSDESGSYNEQFF
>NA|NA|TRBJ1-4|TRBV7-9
TGTGCCAGCAGCCCTATGGTTGCAACTAATGAAAAACTGTTTTTT
CASSPMVATNEKLFF
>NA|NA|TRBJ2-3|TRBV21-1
TGTGCCAGCAGCAAGCAAGGGACTAGCGGGAGAACAGATACGCAGTATTTT
CASSKQGTSGRTDTQYF
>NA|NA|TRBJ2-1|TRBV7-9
TGTGCCAGCAGCTTGGCAGAGGGGGGGGAGGATGAGCAGTTCTTC
CASSLAEGGEDEQFF
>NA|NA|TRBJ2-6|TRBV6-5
TGTGCCAGCAGTTACCTCCGCGGCTCTGGGGCCAACGTCCTGACTTTC
CASSYLRGSGANVLTF
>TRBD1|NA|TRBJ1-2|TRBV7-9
TGTGCCAGCAGCTTAGGGGACAGGGAGGGACATGGCTACACCTTC
CASSLGDREGHGYTF
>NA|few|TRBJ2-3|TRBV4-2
TGTGCCAGCAGCTACAATAGCGGTGCTAGCACAGATACGCAGTATTTT
CASSYNSGASTDTQYF
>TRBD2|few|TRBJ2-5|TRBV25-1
TGTGCCAGCAGCGCAGGACTAGCGGGGGCGGGGGAGACCCAGTACTTC
CASSAGLAGAGETQYF
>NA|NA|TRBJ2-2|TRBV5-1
TGCGCCAGCAGTATTTGGACAGACACCGGGGAGCTGTTTTTT
CASSIWTDTGELFF
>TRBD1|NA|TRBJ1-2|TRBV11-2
TGTGCCAGCAGCCGTCCAGGGGGCGCGGGCTACACCTTC
CASSRPGGAGYTF
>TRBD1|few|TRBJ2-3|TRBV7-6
TGTGCCAGCAGCTCCCGTCCGACAGGGGGAGGGGGGTCAGATACGCAGTATTTT
CASSSRPTGGGGSDTQYF
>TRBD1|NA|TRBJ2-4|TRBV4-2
TGTGCCAGCAGCCAAGACCCGGGACAGACCAAAAACATTCAGTACTTC
CASSQDPGQTKNIQYF
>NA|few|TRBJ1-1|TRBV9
TGTGCCAGCGCCCGAGGGCCCCCGGACACTGAAGCTTTCTTT
CASARGPPDTEAFF
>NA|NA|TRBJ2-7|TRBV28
TGTGCCAGCAGTTCCCCGGTCTACGAGCAGTACTTC
CASSSPVYEQYF
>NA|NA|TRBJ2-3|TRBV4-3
TGCGCCAGCAGCCAAGACGCAGGGTTTAGCACAGATACGCAGTATTTT
CASSQDAGFSTDTQYF
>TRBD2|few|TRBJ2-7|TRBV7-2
TGTGCCAGCAGCTTATCCCGTGGGACTAGCGTACCCTACGAGCAGTACTTC
CASSLSRGTSVPYEQYF
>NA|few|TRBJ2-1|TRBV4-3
TGCGCCAGCAGCCAACTTGGACTTCATGAGCAGTTCTTC
CASSQLGLHEQFF
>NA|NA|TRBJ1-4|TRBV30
TGTGCCTGGAATATGGGGAGGATCGGTGAAAAACTGTTTTTT
CAWNMGRIGEKLFF
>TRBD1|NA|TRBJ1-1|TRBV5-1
TGCGCCAGCAGGGGACAGGAGAACACTGAAGCTTTCTTT
CASRGQENTEAFF
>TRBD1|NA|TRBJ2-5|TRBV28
TGTGCCAGCAGTTTACAGGGGGCAATGGAGACCCAGTACTTC
CASSLQGAMETQYF
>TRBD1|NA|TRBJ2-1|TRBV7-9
TGTGCCAGCAGTCTTGGACAGGGGTTTGATGAGCAGTTCTTC
CASSLGQGFDEQFF